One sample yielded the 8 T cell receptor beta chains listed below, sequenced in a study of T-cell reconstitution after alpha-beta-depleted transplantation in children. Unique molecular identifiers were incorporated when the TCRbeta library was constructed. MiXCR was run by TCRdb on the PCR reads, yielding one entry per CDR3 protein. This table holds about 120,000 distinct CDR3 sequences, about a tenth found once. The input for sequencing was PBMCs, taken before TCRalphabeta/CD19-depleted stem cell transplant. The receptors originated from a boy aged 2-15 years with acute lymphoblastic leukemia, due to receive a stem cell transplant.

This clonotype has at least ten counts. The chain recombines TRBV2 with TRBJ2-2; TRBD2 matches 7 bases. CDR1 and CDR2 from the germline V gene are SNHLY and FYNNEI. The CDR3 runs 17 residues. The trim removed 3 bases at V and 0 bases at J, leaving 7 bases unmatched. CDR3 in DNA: TGTGCCAGCAGTGATGATGGAGCGGGGACGAACACCGGGGAGCTGTTTTTT. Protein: CASSDDGAGTNTGELFF.

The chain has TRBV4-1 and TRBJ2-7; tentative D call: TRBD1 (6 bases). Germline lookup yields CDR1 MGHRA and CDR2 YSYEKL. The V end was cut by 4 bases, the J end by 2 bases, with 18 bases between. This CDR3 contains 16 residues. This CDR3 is CASSRIPGTQTYEQYF. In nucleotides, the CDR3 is TGCGCCAGCAGCCGAATACCGGGGACACAAACCTACGAGCAGTACTTC.

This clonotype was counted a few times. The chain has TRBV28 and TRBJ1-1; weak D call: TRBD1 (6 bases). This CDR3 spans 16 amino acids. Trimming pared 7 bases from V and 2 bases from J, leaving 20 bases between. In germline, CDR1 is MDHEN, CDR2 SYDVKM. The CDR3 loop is CASTPPSGAYNTEAFF. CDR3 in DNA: TGTGCCAGCACTCCCCCCTCAGGGGCTTACAACACTGAAGCTTTCTTT. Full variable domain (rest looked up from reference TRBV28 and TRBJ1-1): DVKVTQSSRYLVKRTGEKVFLECVQDMDHENMFWYRQDPGLGLRLIYFSYDVKMKEKGDIPEGYSVSREKKERFSLILESASTNQTSMYLCASTPPSGAYNTEAFFGQGTRLTVV.

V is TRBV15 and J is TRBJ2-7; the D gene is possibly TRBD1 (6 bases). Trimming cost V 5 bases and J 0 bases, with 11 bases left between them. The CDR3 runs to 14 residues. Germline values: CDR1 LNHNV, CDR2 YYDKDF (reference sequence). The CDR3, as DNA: TGTGCCACCAGCTGGGGGCAAAGCTCCTACGAGCAGTACTTC. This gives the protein CATSWGQSSYEQYF.

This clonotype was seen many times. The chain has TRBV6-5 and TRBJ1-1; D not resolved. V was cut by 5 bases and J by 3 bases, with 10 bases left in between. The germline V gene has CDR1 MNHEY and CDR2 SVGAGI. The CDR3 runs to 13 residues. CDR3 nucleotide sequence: TGTGCCAGCAGTACCGACGGATACACTGAAGCTTTCTTT. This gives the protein CASSTDGYTEAFF.

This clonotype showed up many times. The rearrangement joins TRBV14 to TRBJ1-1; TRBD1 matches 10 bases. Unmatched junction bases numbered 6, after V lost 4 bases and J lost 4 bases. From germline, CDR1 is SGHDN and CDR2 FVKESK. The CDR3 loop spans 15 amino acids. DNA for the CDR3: TGTGCCAGCAGCCTGACAGGGGGCATGGGCACTGAAGCTTTCTTT. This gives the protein CASSLTGGMGTEAFF.

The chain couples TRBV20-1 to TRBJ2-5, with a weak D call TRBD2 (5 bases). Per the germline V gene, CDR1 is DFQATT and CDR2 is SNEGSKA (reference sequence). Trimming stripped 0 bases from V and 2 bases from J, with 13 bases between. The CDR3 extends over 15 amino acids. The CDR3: CSARDLRGTQETQYF. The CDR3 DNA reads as TGCAGTGCTAGAGATCTCCGGGGTACTCAAGAGACCCAGTACTTC.

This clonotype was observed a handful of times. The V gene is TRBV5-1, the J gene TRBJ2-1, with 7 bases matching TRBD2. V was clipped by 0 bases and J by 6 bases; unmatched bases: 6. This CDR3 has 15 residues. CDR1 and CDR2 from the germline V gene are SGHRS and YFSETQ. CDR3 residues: CASSLAAGPGNEQFF. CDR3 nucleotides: TGCGCCAGCAGCTTGGCAGCGGGACCGGGCAATGAGCAGTTCTTC. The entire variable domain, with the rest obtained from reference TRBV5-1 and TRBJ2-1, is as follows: KAGVTQTPRYLIKTRGQQVTLSCSPISGHRSVSWYQQTPGQGLQFLFEYFSETQRNKGNFPGRFSGRQFSNSRSEMNVSTLELGDSALYLCASSLAAGPGNEQFFGPGTRLTVL.